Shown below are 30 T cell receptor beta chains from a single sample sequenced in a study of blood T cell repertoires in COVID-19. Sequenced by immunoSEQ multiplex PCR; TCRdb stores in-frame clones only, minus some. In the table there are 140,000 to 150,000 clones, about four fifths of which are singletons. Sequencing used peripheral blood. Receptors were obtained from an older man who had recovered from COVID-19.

CDR3 residues: CASSWRGGDVTGSGANVLTF. CDR3 in DNA: TGTGCCAGCAGCTGGCGGGGAGGAGACGTAACGGGATCTGGGGCCAACGTCCTGACTTTC. The chain employs TRBV6-2 or TRBV6-3 and TRBJ2-6; D may be TRBD2 (6 bases). CDR1 MNHEY and CDR2 SVGEGT come from the germline V gene. V was trimmed by 6 bases and J by 1 base, leaving 25 bases between them. CDR3 length: 20 residues.

The CDR3 here is CASSGTGGTNEKLFF. Here the CDR3 DNA reads TGTGCCAGCAGCGGGACAGGGGGAACTAATGAAAAACTGTTTTTT. The V gene is TRBV5-4, the J gene TRBJ1-4; 11 bases map to TRBD1. Germline values: CDR1 SGHNT, CDR2 YYREEE (reference sequence). CDR3 size: 15 residues. V trimming: 4 bases; J trimming: 1 base; junction bases outside the gene matches: 0. The full variable domain, rest sourced from reference TRBV5-4 and TRBJ1-4, is ETGVTQSPTHLIKTRGQQVTLRCSSQSGHNTVSWYQQALGQGPQFIFQYYREEENGRGNFPPRFSGLQFPNYSSELNVNALELDDSALYLCASSGTGGTNEKLFFGSGTQLSVL.

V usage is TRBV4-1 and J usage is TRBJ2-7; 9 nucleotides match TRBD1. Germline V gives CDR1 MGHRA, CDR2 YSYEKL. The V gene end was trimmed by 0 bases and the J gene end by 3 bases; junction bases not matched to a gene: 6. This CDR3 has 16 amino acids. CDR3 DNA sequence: TGCGCCAGCAGCCAAGATCCCGGACAGGGGTACTACGAGCAGTACTTC. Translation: CASSQDPGQGYYEQYF.

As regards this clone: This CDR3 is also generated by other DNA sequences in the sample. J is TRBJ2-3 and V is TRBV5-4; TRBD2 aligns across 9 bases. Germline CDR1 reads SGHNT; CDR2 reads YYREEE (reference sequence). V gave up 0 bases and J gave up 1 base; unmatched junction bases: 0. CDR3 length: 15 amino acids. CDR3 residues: CASSLGLAGTDTQYF. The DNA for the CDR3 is TGTGCCAGCAGCTTGGGACTAGCGGGCACAGATACGCAGTATTTT.

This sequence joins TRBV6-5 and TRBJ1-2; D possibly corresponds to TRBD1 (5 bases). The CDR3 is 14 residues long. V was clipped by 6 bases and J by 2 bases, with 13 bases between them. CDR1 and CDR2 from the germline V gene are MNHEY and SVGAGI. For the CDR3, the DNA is TGTGCCAGCAGCTTATGGGGCGCGAACTATGGCTACACCTTC. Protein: CASSLWGANYGYTF.

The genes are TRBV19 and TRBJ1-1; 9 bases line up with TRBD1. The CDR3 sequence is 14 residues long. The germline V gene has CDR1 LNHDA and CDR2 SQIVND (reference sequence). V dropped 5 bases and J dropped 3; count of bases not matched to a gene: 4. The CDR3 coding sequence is TGTGCCAGTAGTCTCGACAGGGGGTACACTGAAGCTTTCTTT. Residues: CASSLDRGYTEAFF.

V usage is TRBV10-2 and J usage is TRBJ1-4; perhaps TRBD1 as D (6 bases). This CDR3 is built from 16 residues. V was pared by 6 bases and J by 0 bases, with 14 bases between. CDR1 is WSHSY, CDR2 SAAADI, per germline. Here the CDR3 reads CASSVGGAATNEKLFF. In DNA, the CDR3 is TGCGCCAGCAGCGTGGGGGGGGCCGCAACTAATGAAAAACTGTTTTTT.

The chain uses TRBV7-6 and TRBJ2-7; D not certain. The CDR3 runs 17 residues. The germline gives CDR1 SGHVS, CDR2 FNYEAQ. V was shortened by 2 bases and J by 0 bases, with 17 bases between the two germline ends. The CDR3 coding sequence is TGTGCCAGCAGCTTAACGTCCAGGTCCTTCTCCTCCTACGAGCAGTACTTC. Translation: CASSLTSRSFSSYEQYF.

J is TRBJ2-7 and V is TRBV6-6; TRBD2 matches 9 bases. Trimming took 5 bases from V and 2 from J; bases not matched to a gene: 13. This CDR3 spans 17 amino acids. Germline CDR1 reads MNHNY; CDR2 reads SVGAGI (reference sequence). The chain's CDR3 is CASSPRWASGVAYEQYF. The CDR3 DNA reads TGTGCCAGCAGTCCACGTTGGGCTAGCGGGGTCGCCTACGAGCAGTACTTC.

Here the CDR3 reads CASSAAGAKNIQYF. The DNA of the CDR3 is TGCGCCAGCAGCGCAGCGGGAGCCAAAAACATTCAGTACTTC. V usage is TRBV5-1 and J usage is TRBJ2-4, with D possibly matching TRBD2 (6 bases). Germline V gene data show CDR1 as SGHRS and CDR2 as YFSETQ. The germline V and J ends were trimmed by 4 bases and 0 bases, with 8 bases remaining between them. The CDR3 runs to 14 residues.

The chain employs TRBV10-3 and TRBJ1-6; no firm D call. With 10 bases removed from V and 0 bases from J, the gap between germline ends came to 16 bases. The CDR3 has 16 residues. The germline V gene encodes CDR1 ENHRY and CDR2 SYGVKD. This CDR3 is CATMMVSGSYNSPLHF. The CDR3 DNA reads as TGTGCCACAATGATGGTGTCCGGCTCCTATAATTCACCCCTCCACTTT.

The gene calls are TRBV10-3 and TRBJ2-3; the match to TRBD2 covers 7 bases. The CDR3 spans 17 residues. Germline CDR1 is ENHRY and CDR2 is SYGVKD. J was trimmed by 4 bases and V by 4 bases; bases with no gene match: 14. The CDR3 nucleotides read TGTGCCATCAGTGGGACCCTCCGCGGGAGATTGGCAGATACGCAGTATTTT. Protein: CAISGTLRGRLADTQYF.

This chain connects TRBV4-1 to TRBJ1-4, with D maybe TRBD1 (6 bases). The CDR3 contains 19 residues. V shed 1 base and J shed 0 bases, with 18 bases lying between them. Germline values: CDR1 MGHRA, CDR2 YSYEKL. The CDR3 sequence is CASSQGDTEILPTNEKLFF. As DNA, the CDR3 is TGCGCCAGCAGCCAAGGGGACACAGAAATACTACCAACTAATGAAAAACTGTTTTTT.

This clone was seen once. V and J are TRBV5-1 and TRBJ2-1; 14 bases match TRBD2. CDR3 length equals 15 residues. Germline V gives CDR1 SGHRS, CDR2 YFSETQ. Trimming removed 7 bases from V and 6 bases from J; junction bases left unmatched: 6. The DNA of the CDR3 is TGCGCCAGCTCCGGACTAGCGGGGGGTTTCAATGAGCAGTTCTTC. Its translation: CASSGLAGGFNEQFF. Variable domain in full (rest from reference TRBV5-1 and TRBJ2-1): KAGVTQTPRYLIKTRGQQVTLSCSPISGHRSVSWYQQTPGQGLQFLFEYFSETQRNKGNFPGRFSGRQFSNSRSEMNVSTLELGDSALYLCASSGLAGGFNEQFFGPGTRLTVL.

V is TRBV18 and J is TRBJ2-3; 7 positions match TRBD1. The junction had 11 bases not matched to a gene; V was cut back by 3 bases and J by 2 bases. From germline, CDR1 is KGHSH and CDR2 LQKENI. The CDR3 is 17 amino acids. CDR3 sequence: CASSPPPPQGYTDTQYF. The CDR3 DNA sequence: TGTGCCAGCTCACCTCCCCCCCCACAGGGGTACACAGATACGCAGTATTTT.

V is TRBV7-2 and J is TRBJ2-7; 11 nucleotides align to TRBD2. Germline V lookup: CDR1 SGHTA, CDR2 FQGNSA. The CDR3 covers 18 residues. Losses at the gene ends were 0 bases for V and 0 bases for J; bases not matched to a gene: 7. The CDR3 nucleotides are TGTGCCAGCAGCTTAGCCCTACTAGCGGGAGCCCGCTCCTACGAGCAGTACTTC. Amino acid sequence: CASSLALLAGARSYEQYF.

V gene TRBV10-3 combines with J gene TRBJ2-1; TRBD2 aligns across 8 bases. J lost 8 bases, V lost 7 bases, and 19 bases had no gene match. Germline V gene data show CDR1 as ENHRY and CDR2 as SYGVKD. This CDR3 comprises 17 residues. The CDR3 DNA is TGTGCCATCAAAGTAATCAAAAGCGGGAGTAGGAATCATGAGCAGTTCTTC. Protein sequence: CAIKVIKSGSRNHEQFF.

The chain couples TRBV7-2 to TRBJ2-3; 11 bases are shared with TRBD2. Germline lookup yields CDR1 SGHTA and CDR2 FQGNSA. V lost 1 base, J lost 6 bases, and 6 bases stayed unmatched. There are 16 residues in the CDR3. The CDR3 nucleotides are TGTGCCAGCAGCTTAGTGCTAGCGGGAGGACGCGATACGCAGTATTTT. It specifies CASSLVLAGGRDTQYF.

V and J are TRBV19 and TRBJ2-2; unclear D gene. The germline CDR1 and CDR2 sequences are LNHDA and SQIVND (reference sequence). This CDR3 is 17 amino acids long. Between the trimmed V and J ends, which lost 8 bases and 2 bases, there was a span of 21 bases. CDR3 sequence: CASLPAGQPTNTGELFF. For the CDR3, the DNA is TGTGCCAGTCTACCTGCTGGGCAGCCAACCAACACCGGGGAGCTGTTTTTT.

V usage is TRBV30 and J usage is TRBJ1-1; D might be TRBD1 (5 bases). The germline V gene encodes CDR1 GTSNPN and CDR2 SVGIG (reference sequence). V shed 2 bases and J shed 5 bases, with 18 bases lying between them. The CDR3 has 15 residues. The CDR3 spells CAWSSGPVGVTEAFF. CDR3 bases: TGTGCCTGGAGTTCGGGCCCCGTAGGGGTGACTGAAGCTTTCTTT.

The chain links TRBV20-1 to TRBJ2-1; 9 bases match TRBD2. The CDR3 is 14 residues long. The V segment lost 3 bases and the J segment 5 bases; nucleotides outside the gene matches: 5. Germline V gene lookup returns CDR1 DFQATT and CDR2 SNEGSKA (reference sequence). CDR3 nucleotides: TGCAGTGCTAGTGGCGGGAGGGCGAACAATGAGCAGTTCTTC. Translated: CSASGGRANNEQFF.

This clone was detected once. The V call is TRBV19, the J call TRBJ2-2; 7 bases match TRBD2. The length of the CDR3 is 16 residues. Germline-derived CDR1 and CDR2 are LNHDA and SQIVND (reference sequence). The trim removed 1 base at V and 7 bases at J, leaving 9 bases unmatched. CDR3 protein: CASSIGLAVLNGELFF. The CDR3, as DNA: TGTGCCAGTAGTATAGGGCTAGCGGTATTAAACGGGGAGCTGTTTTTT.

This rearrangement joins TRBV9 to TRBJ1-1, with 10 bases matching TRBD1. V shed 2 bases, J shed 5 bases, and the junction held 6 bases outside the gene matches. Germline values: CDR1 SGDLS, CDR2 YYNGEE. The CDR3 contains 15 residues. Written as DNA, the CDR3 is TGTGCCAGCAGCGTCGGGACAGGGGTAAAGACTGAAGCTTTCTTT. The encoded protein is CASSVGTGVKTEAFF.

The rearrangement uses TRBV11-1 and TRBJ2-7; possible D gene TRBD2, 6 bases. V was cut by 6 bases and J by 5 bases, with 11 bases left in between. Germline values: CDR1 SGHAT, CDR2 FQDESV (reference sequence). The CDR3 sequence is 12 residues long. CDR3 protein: CASSLTRDEQYF. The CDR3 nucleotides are TGTGCCAGCAGTTTGACTAGGGACGAGCAGTACTTC.

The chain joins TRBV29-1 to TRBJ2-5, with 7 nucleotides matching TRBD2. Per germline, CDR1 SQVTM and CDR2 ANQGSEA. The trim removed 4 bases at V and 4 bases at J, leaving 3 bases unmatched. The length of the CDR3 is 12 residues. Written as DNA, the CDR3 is TGCAGCGTTGGGACGGGAGGAGAGACCCAGTACTTC. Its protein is CSVGTGGETQYF.

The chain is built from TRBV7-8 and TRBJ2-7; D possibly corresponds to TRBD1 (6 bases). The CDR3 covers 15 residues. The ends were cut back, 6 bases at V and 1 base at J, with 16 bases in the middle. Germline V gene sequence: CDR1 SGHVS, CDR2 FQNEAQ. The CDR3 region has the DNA TGTGCCAGCAGGGTACTTGGGGACACTTCCTACGAGCAGTACTTC. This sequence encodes CASRVLGDTSYEQYF.

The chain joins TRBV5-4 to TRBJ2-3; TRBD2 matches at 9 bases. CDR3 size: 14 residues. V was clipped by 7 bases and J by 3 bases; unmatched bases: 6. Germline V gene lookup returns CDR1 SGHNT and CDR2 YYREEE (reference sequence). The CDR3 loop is CASSRREGTDTQYF. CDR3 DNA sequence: TGTGCCAGCTCGAGGCGGGAGGGTACAGATACGCAGTATTTT.

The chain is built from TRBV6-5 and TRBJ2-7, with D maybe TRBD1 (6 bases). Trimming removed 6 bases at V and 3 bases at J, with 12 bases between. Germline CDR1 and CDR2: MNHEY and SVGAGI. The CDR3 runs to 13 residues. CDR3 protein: CASRTGRNYEQYF. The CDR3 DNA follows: TGTGCCAGCAGAACAGGGCGGAACTACGAGCAGTACTTC.

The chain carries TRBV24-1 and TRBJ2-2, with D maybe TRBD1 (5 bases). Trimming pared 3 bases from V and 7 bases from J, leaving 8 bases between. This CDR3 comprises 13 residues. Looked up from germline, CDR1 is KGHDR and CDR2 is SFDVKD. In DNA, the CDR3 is TGTGCCACCAGTGATCAGGGCGGCGGGGAGCTGTTTTTT. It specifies CATSDQGGGELFF.

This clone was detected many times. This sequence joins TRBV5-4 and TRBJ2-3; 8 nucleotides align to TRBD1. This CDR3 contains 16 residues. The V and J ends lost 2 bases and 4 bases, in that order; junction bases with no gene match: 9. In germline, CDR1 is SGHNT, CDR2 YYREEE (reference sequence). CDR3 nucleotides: TGTGCCAGCAGCTTTTCGGACAGGGATTTGGCAGATACGCAGTATTTT. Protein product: CASSFSDRDLADTQYF.